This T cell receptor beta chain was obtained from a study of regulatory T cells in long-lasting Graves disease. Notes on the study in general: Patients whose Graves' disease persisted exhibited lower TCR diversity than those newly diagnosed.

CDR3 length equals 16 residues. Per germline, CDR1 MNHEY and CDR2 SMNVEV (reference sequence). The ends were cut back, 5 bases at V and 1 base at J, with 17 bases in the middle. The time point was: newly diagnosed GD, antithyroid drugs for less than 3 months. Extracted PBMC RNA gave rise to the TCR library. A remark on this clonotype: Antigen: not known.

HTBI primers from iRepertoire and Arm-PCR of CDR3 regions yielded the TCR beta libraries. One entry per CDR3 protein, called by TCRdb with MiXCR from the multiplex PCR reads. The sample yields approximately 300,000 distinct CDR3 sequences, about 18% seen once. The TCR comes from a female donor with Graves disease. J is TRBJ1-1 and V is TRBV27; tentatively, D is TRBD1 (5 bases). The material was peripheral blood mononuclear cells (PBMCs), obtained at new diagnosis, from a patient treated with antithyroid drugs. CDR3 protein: CASSTDLRGGNTEAFF. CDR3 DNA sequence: TGTGCCAGCAGTACTGATCTGCGGGGGGGGAACACTGAAGCTTTCTTT.